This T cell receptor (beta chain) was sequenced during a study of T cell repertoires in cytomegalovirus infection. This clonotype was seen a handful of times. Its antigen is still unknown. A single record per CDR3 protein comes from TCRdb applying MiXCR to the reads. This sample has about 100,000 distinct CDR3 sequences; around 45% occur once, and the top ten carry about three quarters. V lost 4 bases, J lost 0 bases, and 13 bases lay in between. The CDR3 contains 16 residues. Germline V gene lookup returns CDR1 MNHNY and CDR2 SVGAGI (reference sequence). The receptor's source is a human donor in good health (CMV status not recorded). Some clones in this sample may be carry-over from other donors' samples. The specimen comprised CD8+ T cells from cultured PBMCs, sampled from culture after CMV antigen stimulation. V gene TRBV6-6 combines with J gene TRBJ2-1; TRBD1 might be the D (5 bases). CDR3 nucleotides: TGTGCCAGCAGTTTTACAGGTCTACGCTCCTACAATGAGCAGTTCTTC. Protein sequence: CASSFTGLRSYNEQFF.